The rows below give T cell receptor beta chains drawn from one sample of a study of Graves' ophthalmopathy and Graves' hyperthyroidism. TCRdb recomputed calls from the multiplex PCR reads with MiXCR, one row per CDR3 protein. The table lists 150,000 to 200,000 distinct CDR3 sequences, around 40% of them singletons. The source material was peripheral blood. The receptor set was obtained from a man aged 30-40 years with Graves' ophthalmopathy. Each CDR3 is given with its conserved first and last residue. Fields, in order: J gene, clone size, D gene, V gene, CDR3 protein, CDR3 DNA. The D gene is left open where the match is weak. A clone size is listed for some rows: how often the clone was seen (once, few, many), or a class if it is expanded.

>TRBJ2-5|many|TRBD2|TRBV5-4
CASSRGGSGGLKETQYF
TGTGCCAGCAGCCGGGGGGGTTCTGGGGGCCTGAAAGAGACCCAGTACTTC
>TRBJ1-2|once|TRBD1|TRBV25-1
CASSGYSRTGGRFNYGYTF
TGTGCCAGCAGTGGCTACTCTAGGACAGGGGGAAGATTTAACTATGGCTACACCTTC
>TRBJ1-2|many|-|TRBV29-1
CSVEGGAVDYGYTF
TGCAGCGTTGAGGGGGGGGCGGTTGACTATGGCTACACCTTC
>TRBJ1-1|-|-|TRBV30
CASSINYRASNTEAFF
TGTGCCAGTAGTATAAACTACAGGGCTTCGAACACTGAAGCTTTCTTT
>TRBJ2-2|many|-|TRBV11-1
CASSKTAINTGELFF
TGTGCCAGCAGTAAGACAGCCATTAACACCGGGGAGCTGTTTTTT
>TRBJ2-6|-|-|TRBV6-2/TRBV6-3
CASSRLTRSPGANVLTF
TGTGCCAGCAGTCGCCTGACACGGAGCCCAGGGGCCAACGTCCTGACTTTC
>TRBJ1-5|few|-|TRBV12-3/TRBV12-4
CASSFDGYNQPQHF
TGTGCCAGCAGTTTCGACGGTTACAATCAGCCCCAGCATTTT
>TRBJ1-1|-|-|TRBV29-1
CSVDRGMNTEAFF
TGCAGCGTTGACAGGGGCATGAACACTGAAGCTTTCTTT
>TRBJ1-5|many|-|TRBV19
CASSKTYEPQHF
TGTGCCAGTAGTAAAACGTATGAGCCCCAGCATTTT
>TRBJ2-5|-|-|TRBV7-9
CASSNSGLTSQETQYF
TGTGCCAGCAGCAACTCTGGACTAACTTCTCAAGAGACCCAGTACTTC
>TRBJ2-7|many|-|TRBV6-2/TRBV6-3
CASIRTATSYEQYF
TGTGCCAGCATTCGGACAGCGACCTCCTACGAGCAGTACTTC
>TRBJ1-2|-|TRBD1|TRBV6-1
CASIWTGGQSYGYTF
TGTGCCAGCATCTGGACAGGGGGCCAAAGCTATGGCTACACCTTC
>TRBJ1-1|many|-|TRBV4-3
CASSQEADDYTEAFF
TGCGCCAGCAGCCAAGAGGCAGACGACTACACTGAAGCTTTCTTT
>TRBJ1-1|-|TRBD1|TRBV6-1
CASSTPGGTEAFF
TGTGCCAGCAGTACCCCAGGGGGCACTGAAGCTTTCTTT
>TRBJ1-5|many|-|TRBV6-1
CASSAYTNQPQHF
TGTGCCAGCAGTGCGTACACAAATCAGCCCCAGCATTTT
>TRBJ2-7|once|TRBD2|TRBV7-9
CASSFPGTSYEQYF
TGTGCCAGCAGCTTCCCCGGGACTAGCTACGAGCAGTACTTC
>TRBJ2-7|many|-|TRBV28
CASRPGLLEGEQYF
TGTGCCAGCAGACCGGGACTCCTAGAGGGTGAGCAGTACTTC
>TRBJ1-5|many|-|TRBV6-1
CASSENMGNQPQHF
TGTGCCAGCAGTGAAAACATGGGCAATCAGCCCCAGCATTTT
>TRBJ2-5|-|TRBD2|TRBV19
CASSPGLAGQETQYF
TGTGCCAGTAGTCCGGGACTAGCGGGACAAGAGACCCAGTACTTC
>TRBJ2-5|once|-|TRBV6-1
CASSRNGVPGQETQYF
TGTGCCAGCAGCCGAAACGGGGTCCCCGGCCAAGAGACCCAGTACTTC
>TRBJ2-7|-|TRBD2|TRBV12-3/TRBV12-4
CASSSRLLAGAEEQYF
TGTGCCAGCAGTTCCCGCTTACTAGCGGGGGCAGAAGAGCAGTACTTC